This T cell receptor (beta chain) appears in the sequencing data of a study of cytomegalovirus exposure and HLA in healthy donors (dated by TCRdb to 2016 to 2017). Describing the broader study: In an earlier analysis of some 550 of the donors, about 270 Gb of sequence data and 100 million or so unique TCR beta sequences from 150 million to 200 million T cells were reported. Roughly 300 gigabases of sequencing data and around 80 million unique TCR sequences made up an early release that covered about 640 HLA-typed donors. Among the approximately 400 genotyped donors, about 85% belonged to the genetic ancestry cluster associated with self-reported Caucasian donors. The study aimed to test whether cataloging public T cell receptors could reveal signatures of past pathogen exposure. The study used immunosequencing to profile the T cell repertoires of several hundred subjects and linked those repertoires to cytomegalovirus serostatus. A separate validation cohort of 100 to 150 different subjects was used in addition to the roughly 700-subject first cohort. To predict cytomegalovirus infection status, the study brought together high-throughput TCR immunosequencing, statistical association of individual TCRs with disease status, and machine learning. To study patterns of TCR occurrence, a later analysis re-analyzed previously published TCR beta repertoires from just over 650 donors and added high-resolution HLA genotyping. The later analysis used no new phenotypic data to find candidate immune exposures, relying instead on TCR beta sequences and their occurrence across donors. An earlier analysis of about 620 of the donors applied high-throughput TCR beta sequencing to assess whether each TCR beta V gene segment acted as functional or pseudogenic. Donor age, sex, ethnicity and CMV serostatus were compiled alongside the repertoire data. A later genetic analysis took genome-wide SNP genotypes for about three fifths of the roughly 700 donors and used that subset as a discovery cohort. All discovery cohort repertoires had been generated on a single sequencing platform. HLA typing included class I and class II loci at four-digit resolution. The number of donors typed differed by locus, with 629-630 for A, B, C, DRB1 and DQB1, roughly 520 for DQA1, about 610 for DPA1, and some 450 for DPB1. Roughly 5 DR-DQ haplotypes were handled as single units for association and clustering, since linkage in the cohort was strong. Among about 370 genotyped donors of the cohort, an average of approximately 220,000 unique TCR beta nucleotide sequences was sequenced per donor, of which 15% to 20% were non-productive. Summary of the overall study and its limitations: Correlated functional status among segregating V segments might be attributable to linkage disequilibrium, but an unknown experimental factor could not be ruled out. According to the authors, the approach could potentially be generalized to other disease states and immunological phenotypes. In a later analysis, the rate of TCR association differed among HLA loci, with DRB1 alleles having the most associated TCRs and HLA-C alleles having the fewest. A later genetic analysis associated a missense DCLRE1C variant with V-gene and J-gene trimming of TCR beta chains, and an independent cohort replicated the association. According to a later analysis, most CMV-associated TCR beta chains appeared to be HLA-restricted, and the HLA associations seemed to be driven largely by CMV exposure. The presence/absence analyses assumed that sequencing depth was roughly uniform across donors, and that assumption may not be true. In a later analysis, HLA-associated TCR beta chains were found to be more clonally expanded and to have lower generation probabilities than equally common non-associated chains. Across donors, most TCR sequences were observed very rarely, whereas some public TCRs were present in many individuals. A later analysis associated 15,000 to 20,000 TCR beta sequences with specific HLA alleles at a false discovery rate of 0.05. A group of highly shared sequence variants was considered likely to be a technical artifact of the sequencing pipeline. According to a later analysis, parvovirus B19, influenza, CMV and Epstein-Barr virus appeared linked to several top co-occurrence clusters. The only immune exposure information available for the cohort was CMV serostatus. Compared with the roughly 720-donor mean, donors in an Asian-associated ancestry cluster had fewer N-insertions in productive TCRs, according to a later genetic analysis. Only TCR beta chains were sequenced in this cohort, and the absence of alpha or paired-chain data limited detectable features. A further reported finding was that TCR beta sequences accurately predicted the HLA-A and HLA-B alleles for most subjects in the first cohort. In vitro tests confirmed that a few of the cytomegalovirus-associated TCR beta chains recognize cytomegalovirus antigens. Because some donors lacked HLA typing at each locus, the association tests relied only on the typed subset. Strong co-occurrence of HLA alleles, especially DR and DQ, made assigning TCR associations to individual alleles difficult. In the study, 150 to 200 TCR beta chains were listed as associated with cytomegalovirus. Because counts were too low, around 17 rarely observed V segments, including chromosome 9 orphons, were left out of the earlier analysis of a few hundred of the donors. In an earlier analysis of some 550 of the donors, most TCR beta V segments were observed in productive rearrangements about 87% or about 30% of the time, broadly matching IMGT annotations. In both the original and validation cohorts, the classifier was reported to diagnose cytomegalovirus status with high specificity and sensitivity.

Worth noting for this clone: The specificity of this receptor is unknown. Base qualities were left out, and no much larger clone turns up one base away.

The cohort consisted of 600 to 750 healthy bone marrow donors. All cohort members were sampled while nominally healthy, although unrecorded immune exposures were likely present. The donor tested CMV seronegative and was one of the 352 seronegative cohort members. A peripheral blood sample was provided by each donor, and peripheral blood mononuclear cells were used for TCR beta sequencing. Genomic DNA was extracted from the blood cell samples with the Qiagen DNeasy Blood Extraction Kit. To prepare the library, the immunoSEQ multiplex PCR assay was applied. For the multiplex PCR, a mixture combining 60 forward primers for TCR Vbeta segments and 13 reverse primers for TCR Jbeta segments was used. The CDR3 region of rearranged TCR beta genes was amplified from genomic DNA by a multiplex PCR assay. The amplified TCR beta libraries were sequenced on the Illumina HiSeq System as 87-base-pair reads. Per the authors' processing: In a later analysis, 80 million or so unique TCR beta chains were counted across the 650 to 750 repertoires, and roughly 11 million of these chains were shared by at least two donors. A nearest-neighbor algorithm error-corrected the raw reads and collapsed the reads into unique sequences, merging closely related sequences to remove PCR and sequencing errors. V, D and J gene segments were assigned by aligning CDR3 sequences to IMGT reference sequences. For a sequence to be retained, a match of at least six nucleotides was required to both a V gene segment and a J gene segment. A rearrangement was called productive if the CDR3 had no stop codons and remained in frame with V and J, and every other rearrangement was called non-productive. CDR3 was defined according to IMGT convention as the region running from the second conserved V-encoded cysteine to the conserved J-encoded phenylalanine. Sequences without an unambiguous match to a single V gene segment were excluded from the earlier analysis of about 600 of the donors. An earlier analysis of fewer than 650 of the donors classified V segments as functional when productive rearrangements were above 56.7% and as segregating when the standard deviation between donors was above 5%. A statistical classification framework was built for diagnosing cytomegalovirus status from the catalog of TCR beta chain sequences. In a later analysis, V and J genes were assigned by comparing TCR nucleotide sequences against IMGT/GENE-DB human TR gene sequences. In a later analysis, CDR3 sequences and most-parsimonious VDJ recombination scenarios were assigned using the TCRdist pipeline. In a later analysis, each TCR beta chain was defined by its CDR3 amino acid sequence together with its V-gene family, and reads without a unique V-gene family were excluded. As a way to deal with suspected cross-contamination and a sequencing artifact, a later analysis dropped roughly 620 nucleotide sequences that were highly shared and had low generation probability. In a later analysis, a clonal expansion index for each public chain was calculated from normalized within-repertoire ranks of inferred template counts. Generation probabilities in a later analysis came from a VDJ recombination model fitted to out-of-frame rearrangements, and those results were checked against IGoR. Hypergeometric tests were used in a later analysis to score TCR-TCR, TCR-HLA and TCR-CMV co-occurrence, with a repertoire-size bias correction applied to the TCR pairs. In a later analysis, false discovery rates were estimated by permuting HLA or CMV assignments 20 times. In a later analysis, co-occurring TCRs were grouped using DBSCAN, and TCRdist sequence similarity was added for clustering within HLA-allele-positive subsets. Repertoires with fewer than 30,000 or more than 120,000 public chains, plus five repertoires with anomalous nucleotide sharing, were excluded from co-occurrence clustering. TCRdb carries this immuneACCESS record with in-frame sequences only. Its versions omit some clonotypes, under half of them owing to an unresolved V gene in the studies checked, with the rest unexplained. V and J calls plus clone size are reproduced from that table; the DNA served to infer D and trimming. The sample table holds approximately 150,000 clones, of which over 75% were seen once. The ten largest clones add up to roughly 0.7% of the sample.

The source is a male donor in good health and CMV-seronegative. The sample comprised PBMCs.

Here the CDR3 is given as CASSPGQGRPLYGYTF. The sequence in DNA is TGTGCCAGCAGCCCGGGACAGGGGAGGCCTCTCTATGGCTACACCTTC. The chain is assembled from TRBV28 and TRBJ1-2; 10 central nucleotides agree with TRBD1. The CDR3 starts with the cysteine, ends with the phenylalanine, and has 16 residues. Solely the CDR3 DNA is kept, with 48 bases framed from the first base. In the germline V gene, CDR1 corresponds to MDHEN and CDR2 to SYDVKM. V loses 6 bases at its end and J loses 4 bases; junction bases beyond the gene matches: 11.